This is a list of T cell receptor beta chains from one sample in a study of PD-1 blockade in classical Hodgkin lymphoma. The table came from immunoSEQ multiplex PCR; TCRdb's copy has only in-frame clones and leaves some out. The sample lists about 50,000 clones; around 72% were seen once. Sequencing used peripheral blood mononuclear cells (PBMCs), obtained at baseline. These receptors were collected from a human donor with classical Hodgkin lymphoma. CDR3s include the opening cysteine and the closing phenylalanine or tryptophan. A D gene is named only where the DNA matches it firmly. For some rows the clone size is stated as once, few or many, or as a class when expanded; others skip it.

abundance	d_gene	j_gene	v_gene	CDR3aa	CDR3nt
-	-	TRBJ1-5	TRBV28	CASSLRAGEDQPQHF	TGTGCCAGCAGTTTAAGGGCAGGGGAAGATCAGCCCCAGCATTTT
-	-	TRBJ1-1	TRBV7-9	CASSLARTELNTEAFF	TGTGCCAGCAGCTTAGCGCGGACAGAGCTGAACACTGAAGCTTTCTTT
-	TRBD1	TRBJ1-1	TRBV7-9	CASTLRQGGTEAFF	TGTGCCAGCACACTAAGACAGGGGGGGACTGAAGCTTTCTTT
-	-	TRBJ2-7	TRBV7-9	CASSLYRSQPSYEQYF	TGTGCCAGCAGCTTATATCGCAGCCAACCCTCCTACGAGCAGTACTTC
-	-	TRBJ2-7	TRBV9	CASSVGGGNSYEQYF	TGTGCCAGCAGCGTAGGTGGCGGAAACTCCTACGAGCAGTACTTC
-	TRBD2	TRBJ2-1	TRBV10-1	CASSRLAGLYNEQFF	TGCGCCAGCAGTAGACTAGCGGGACTCTACAATGAGCAGTTCTTC
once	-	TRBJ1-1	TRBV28	CASSLLNTEAFF	TGTGCCAGCAGTTTGTTGAACACTGAAGCTTTCTTT
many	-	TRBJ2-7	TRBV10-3	CAHSPPGGLGEQYF	TGTGCCCACTCCCCCCCTGGCGGTCTTGGGGAGCAGTACTTC
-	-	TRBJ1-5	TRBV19	CASSIAGNQPQHF	TGTGCCAGTAGTATCGCGGGGAATCAGCCCCAGCATTTT
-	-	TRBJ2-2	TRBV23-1	CASSRHTGELFF	TGCGCCAGCAGCCGTCACACCGGGGAGCTGTTTTTT
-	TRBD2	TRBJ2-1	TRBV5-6	CASSSLAGGSNEQFF	TGTGCCAGCAGCTCCCTAGCGGGAGGATCCAATGAGCAGTTCTTC
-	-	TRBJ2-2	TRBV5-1	CASSRQTANTGELFF	TGCGCCAGCAGCCGACAGACTGCGAACACCGGGGAGCTGTTTTTT
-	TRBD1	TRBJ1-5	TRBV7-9	CASSSGTVQPQHF	TGTGCCAGCAGCTCCGGGACAGTTCAGCCCCAGCATTTT
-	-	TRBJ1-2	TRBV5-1	CASSPWGGNGYTF	TGCGCCAGCAGCCCATGGGGGGGAAATGGCTACACCTTC
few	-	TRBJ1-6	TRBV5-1	CASSLGGVGNSPLHF	TGCGCCAGCAGCTTGGGAGGGGTAGGTAATTCACCCCTCCACTTT
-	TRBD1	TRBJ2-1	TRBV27	CASSPGTVYNEQFF	TGTGCCAGCAGTCCCGGGACAGTTTACAATGAGCAGTTCTTC
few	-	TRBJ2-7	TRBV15	CATSTTGGEQYF	TGTGCCACCAGCACCACTGGAGGCGAGCAGTACTTC
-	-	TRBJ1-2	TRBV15	CATSFRASGGYTF	TGTGCCACCAGTTTCAGGGCCTCGGGCGGCTACACCTTC
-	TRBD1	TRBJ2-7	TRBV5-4	CASSPGGGQGIYEQYF	TGTGCCAGCAGCCCCGGAGGGGGACAGGGAATCTACGAGCAGTACTTC
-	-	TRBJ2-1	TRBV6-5	CASSYSIAGYEQFF	TGTGCCAGCAGTTACAGTATCGCCGGCTATGAGCAGTTCTTC
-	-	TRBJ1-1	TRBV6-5	CASKGRDLNTEAFF	TGTGCCAGCAAAGGACGGGACCTGAACACTGAAGCTTTCTTT
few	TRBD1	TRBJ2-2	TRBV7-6	CASTPGQVNTGELFF	TGTGCCAGCACCCCGGGACAGGTGAACACCGGGGAGCTGTTTTTT
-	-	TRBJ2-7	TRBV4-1	CASSHDLGEQYF	TGCGCCAGCAGCCACGATTTGGGAGAGCAGTACTTC
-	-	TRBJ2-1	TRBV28	CASRVPSSYNEQFF	TGTGCCAGCAGAGTCCCGAGCTCCTACAATGAGCAGTTCTTC
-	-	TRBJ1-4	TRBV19	CASRRAGEKLFF	TGTGCCAGTAGAAGGGCAGGGGAAAAACTGTTTTTT
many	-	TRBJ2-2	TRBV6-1	CASSTTATGELFF	TGTGCCAGCAGTACAACAGCTACCGGGGAGCTGTTTTTT